A single T cell receptor (beta chain) is shown here with its context. The graft tissue was processed, and this released both intraepithelial and lamina propria lymphocytes. The data were obtained in a study of graft-versus-host responses after intestinal transplantation. The CDR3 loop spans 15 amino acids. CDR1 and CDR2 (germline): SGHTA, FQGNSA. The V and J ends lost 0 bases and 8 bases, in that order; junction bases with no gene match: 5. TCRdb keeps only in-frame clones here, not all; method: immunoSEQ multiplex PCR. The sample contains around 15,000 clones, 80% of which appear only once. The specimen was ileum tissue, collected about 15 weeks after intestinal transplant. The chain uses TRBV7-2 and TRBJ1-3, with 9 bases matching TRBD1. The source of this sequence is a human patient who received an intestinal transplant, so some T cells may come from the graft donor. In nucleotides, the CDR3 is TGTGCCAGCAGCTTAGCGGGGACAGGGACTCACACCATATATTTT. As protein: CASSLAGTGTHTIYF.